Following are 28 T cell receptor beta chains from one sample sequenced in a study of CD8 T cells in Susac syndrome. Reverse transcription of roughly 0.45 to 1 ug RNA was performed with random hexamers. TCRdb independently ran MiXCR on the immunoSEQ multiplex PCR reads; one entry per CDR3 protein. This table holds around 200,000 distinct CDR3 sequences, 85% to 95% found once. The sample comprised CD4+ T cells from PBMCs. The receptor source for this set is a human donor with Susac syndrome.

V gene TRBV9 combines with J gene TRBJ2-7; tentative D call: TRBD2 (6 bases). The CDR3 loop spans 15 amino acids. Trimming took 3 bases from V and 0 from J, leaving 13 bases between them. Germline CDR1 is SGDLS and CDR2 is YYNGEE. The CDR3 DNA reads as TGTGCCAGCAGCGAGGGACTCCCGAGCTCCTACGAGCAGTACTTC. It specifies CASSEGLPSSYEQYF.

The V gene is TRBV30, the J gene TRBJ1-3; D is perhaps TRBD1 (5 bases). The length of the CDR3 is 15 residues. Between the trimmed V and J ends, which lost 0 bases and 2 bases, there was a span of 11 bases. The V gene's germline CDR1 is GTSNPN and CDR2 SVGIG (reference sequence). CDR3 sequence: CAWSVRRVPGNTIYF. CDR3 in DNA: TGTGCCTGGAGTGTACGCAGGGTCCCTGGAAACACCATATATTTT.

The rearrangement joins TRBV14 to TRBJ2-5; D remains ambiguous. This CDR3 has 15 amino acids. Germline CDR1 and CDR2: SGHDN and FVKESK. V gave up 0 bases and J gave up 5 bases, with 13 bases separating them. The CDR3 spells CASSQDRPRWETQYF. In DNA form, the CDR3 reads TGTGCCAGCAGCCAAGATCGTCCCAGGTGGGAGACCCAGTACTTC.

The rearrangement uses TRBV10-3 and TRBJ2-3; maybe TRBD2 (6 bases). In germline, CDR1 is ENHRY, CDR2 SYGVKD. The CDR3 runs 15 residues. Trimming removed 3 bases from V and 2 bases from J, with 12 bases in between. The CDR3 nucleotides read TGTGCCATCAGTGAAGGGCGGGAAAACACAGATACGCAGTATTTT. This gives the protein CAISEGRENTDTQYF.

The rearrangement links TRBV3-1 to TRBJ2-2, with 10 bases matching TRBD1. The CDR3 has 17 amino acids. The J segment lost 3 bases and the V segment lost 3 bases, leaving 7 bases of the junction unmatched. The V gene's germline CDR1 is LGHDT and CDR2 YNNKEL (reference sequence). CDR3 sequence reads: CASSHPGQGEDTGELFF. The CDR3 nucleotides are TGTGCCAGCAGCCACCCCGGACAGGGGGAAGACACCGGGGAGCTGTTTTTT.

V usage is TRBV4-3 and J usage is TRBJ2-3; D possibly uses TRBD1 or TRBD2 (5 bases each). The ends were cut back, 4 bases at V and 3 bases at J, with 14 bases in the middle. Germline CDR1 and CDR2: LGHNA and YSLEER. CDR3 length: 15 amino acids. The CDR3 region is CASSLGGSGTDTQYF. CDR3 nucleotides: TGCGCCAGCAGCCTTGGGGGTTCCGGGACAGATACGCAGTATTTT.

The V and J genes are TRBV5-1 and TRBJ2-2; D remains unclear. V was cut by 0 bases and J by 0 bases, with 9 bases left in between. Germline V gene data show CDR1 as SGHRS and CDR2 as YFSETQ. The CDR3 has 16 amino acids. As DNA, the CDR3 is TGCGCCAGCAGCTTGGTTGGCCTTTCGAACACCGGGGAGCTGTTTTTT. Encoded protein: CASSLVGLSNTGELFF.

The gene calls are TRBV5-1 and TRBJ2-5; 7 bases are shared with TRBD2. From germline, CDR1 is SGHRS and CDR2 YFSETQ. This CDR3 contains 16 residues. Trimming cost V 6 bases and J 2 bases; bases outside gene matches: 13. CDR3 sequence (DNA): TGCGCCAGCAAGGGAGCGGGGACCTCCCCTCAAGAGACCCAGTACTTC. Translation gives CASKGAGTSPQETQYF. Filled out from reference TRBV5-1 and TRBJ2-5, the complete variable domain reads KAGVTQTPRYLIKTRGQQVTLSCSPISGHRSVSWYQQTPGQGLQFLFEYFSETQRNKGNFPGRFSGRQFSNSRSEMNVSTLELGDSALYLCASKGAGTSPQETQYFGPGTRLLVL.

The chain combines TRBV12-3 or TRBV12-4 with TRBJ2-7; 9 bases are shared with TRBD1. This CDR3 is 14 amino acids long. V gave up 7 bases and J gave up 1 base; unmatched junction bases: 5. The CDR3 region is CASNSGTGSYEQYF. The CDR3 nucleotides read TGTGCCAGCAACTCCGGGACAGGGTCCTACGAGCAGTACTTC.

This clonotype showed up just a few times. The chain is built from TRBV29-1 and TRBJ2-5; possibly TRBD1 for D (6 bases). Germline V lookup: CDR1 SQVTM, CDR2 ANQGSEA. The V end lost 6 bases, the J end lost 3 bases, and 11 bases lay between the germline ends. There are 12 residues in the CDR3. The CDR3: CSVGDTKETQYF. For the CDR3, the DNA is TGCAGCGTCGGGGACACTAAAGAGACCCAGTACTTC. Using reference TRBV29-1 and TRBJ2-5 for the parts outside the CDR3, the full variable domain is SAVISQKPSRDICQRGTSLTIQCQVDSQVTMMFWYRQQPGQSLTLIATANQGSEATYESGFVIDKFPISRPNLTFSTLTVSNMSPEDSSIYLCSVGDTKETQYFGPGTRLLVL.

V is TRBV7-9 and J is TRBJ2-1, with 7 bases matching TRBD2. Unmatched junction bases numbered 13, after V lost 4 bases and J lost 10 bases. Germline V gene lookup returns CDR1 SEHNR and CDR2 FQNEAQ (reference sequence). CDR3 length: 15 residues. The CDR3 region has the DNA TGTGCCAGCAGCTCTCGACTAGCCGACACGGCGGAGCAGTTCTTC. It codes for CASSSRLADTAEQFF.

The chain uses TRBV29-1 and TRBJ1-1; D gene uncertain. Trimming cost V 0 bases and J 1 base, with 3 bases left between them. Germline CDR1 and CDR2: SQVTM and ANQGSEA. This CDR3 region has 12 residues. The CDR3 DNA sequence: TGCAGCGTTGAAGACTCGAACACTGAAGCTTTCTTT. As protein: CSVEDSNTEAFF.

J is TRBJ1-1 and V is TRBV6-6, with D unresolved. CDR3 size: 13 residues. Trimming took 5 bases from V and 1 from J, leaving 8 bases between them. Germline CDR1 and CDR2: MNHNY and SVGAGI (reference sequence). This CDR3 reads CASSTVGNTEAFF. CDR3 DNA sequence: TGTGCCAGCAGTACCGTTGGGAACACTGAAGCTTTCTTT.

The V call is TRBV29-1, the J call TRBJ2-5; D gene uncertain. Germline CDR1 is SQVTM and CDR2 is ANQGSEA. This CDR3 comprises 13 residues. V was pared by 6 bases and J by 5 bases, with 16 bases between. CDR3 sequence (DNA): TGCAGCGTCCTGCTCCCCCTTAGTGAGACCCAGTACTTC. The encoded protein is CSVLLPLSETQYF.

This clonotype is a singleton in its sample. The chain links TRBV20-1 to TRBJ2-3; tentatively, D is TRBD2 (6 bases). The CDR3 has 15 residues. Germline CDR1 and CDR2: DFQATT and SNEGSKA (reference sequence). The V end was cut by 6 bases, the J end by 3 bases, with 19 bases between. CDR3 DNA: TGCAGTGCCAGGCTACTTAGCGGCAGTACAGATACGCAGTATTTT. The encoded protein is CSARLLSGSTDTQYF.

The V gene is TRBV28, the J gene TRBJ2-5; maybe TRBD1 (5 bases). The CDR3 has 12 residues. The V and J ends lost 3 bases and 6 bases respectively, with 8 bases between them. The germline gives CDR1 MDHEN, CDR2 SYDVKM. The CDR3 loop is CASSFWGQTQYF. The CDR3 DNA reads TGTGCCAGCAGTTTCTGGGGCCAGACCCAGTACTTC.

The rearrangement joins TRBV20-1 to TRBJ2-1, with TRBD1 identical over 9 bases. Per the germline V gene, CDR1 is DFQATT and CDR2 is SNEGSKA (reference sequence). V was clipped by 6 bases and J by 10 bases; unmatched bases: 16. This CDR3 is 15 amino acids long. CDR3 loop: CSAMVGTGIISEQFF. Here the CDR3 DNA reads TGCAGTGCCATGGTGGGGACAGGGATAATCAGCGAGCAGTTCTTC.

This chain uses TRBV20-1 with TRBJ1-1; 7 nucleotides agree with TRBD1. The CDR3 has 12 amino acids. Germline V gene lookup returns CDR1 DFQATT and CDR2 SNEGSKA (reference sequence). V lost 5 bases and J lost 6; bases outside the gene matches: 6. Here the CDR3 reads CSAPSRGAEAFF. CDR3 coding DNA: TGCAGTGCTCCCAGCAGGGGGGCTGAAGCTTTCTTT.

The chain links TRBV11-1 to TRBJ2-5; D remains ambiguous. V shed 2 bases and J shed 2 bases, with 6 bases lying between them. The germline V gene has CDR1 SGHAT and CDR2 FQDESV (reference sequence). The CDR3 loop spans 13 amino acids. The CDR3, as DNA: TGTGCCAGCAGCTTAACTTTACAAGAGACCCAGTACTTC. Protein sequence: CASSLTLQETQYF. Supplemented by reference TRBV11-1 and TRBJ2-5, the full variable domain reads EAEVAQSPRYKITEKSQAVAFWCDPISGHATLYWYRQILGQGPELLVQFQDESVVDDSQLPKDRFSAERLKGVDSTLKIQPAELGDSAMYLCASSLTLQETQYFGPGTRLLVL.

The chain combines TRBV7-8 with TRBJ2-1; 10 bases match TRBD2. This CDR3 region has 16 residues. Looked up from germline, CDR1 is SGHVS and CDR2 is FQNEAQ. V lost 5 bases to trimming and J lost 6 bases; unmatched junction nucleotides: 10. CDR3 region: CASSEKREGRFNEQFF. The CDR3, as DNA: TGTGCCAGCAGCGAGAAGCGGGAGGGAAGGTTCAATGAGCAGTTCTTC.

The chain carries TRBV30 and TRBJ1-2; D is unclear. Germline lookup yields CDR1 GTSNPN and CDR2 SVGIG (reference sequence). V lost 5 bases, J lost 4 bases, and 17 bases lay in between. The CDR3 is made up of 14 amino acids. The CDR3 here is CAWVRFGRTYGYTF. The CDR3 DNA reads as TGTGCCTGGGTCCGGTTTGGAAGAACCTATGGCTACACCTTC.

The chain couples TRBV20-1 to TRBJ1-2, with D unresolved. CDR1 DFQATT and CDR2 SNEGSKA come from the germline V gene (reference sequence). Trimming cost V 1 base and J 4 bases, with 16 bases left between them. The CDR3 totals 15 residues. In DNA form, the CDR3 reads TGCAGTGCTAGAGCCGACACGGCGAAGATCTATGGCTACACCTTC. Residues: CSARADTAKIYGYTF.

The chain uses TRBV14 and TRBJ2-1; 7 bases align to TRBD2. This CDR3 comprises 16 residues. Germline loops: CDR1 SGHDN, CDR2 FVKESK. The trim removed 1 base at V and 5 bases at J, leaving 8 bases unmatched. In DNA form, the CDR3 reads TGTGCCAGCAGCCAAGGGGCGGGAGTTCCCCACAATGAGCAGTTCTTC. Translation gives CASSQGAGVPHNEQFF.

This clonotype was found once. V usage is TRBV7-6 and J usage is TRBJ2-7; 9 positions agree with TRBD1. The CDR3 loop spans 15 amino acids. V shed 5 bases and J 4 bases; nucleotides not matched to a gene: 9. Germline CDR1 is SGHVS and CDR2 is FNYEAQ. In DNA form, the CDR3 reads TGTGCCAGCAGCCCCGGGACAGGGAAAGTTTACGAGCAGTACTTC. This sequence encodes CASSPGTGKVYEQYF.

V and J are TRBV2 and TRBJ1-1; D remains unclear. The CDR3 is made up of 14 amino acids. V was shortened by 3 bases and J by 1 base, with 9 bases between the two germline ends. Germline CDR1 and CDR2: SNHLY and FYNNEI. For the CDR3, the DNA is TGTGCCAGCAGTGATTATCAGAGGAACACTGAAGCTTTCTTT. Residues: CASSDYQRNTEAFF.

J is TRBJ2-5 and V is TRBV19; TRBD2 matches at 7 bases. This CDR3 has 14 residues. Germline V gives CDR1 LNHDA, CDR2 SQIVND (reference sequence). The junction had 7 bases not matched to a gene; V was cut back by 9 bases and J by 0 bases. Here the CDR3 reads CASTASGDQETQYF. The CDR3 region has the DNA TGTGCCAGCACAGCGAGCGGGGACCAAGAGACCCAGTACTTC.

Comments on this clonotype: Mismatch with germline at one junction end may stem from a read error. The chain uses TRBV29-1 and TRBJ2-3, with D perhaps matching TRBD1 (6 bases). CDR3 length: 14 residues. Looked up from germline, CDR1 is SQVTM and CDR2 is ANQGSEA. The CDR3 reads CSTEGTGSTDTQFF. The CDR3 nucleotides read TGCAGCACAGAGGGAACAGGGAGCACAGATACGCAGTTTTTT.

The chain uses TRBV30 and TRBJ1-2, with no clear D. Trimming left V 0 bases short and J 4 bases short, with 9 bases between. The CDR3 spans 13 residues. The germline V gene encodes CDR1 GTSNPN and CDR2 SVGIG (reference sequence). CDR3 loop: CAWSVAASYGYTF. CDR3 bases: TGTGCCTGGAGTGTAGCTGCGTCCTATGGCTACACCTTC.